This paragraph reports one TCR beta chain. Germline assignment: CDR1 SGHDT and CDR2 YYEEEE. Trimming took off 2 bases at V and 4 bases at J, with 7 bases between the two ends. This CDR3 has 13 amino acids. Produced via immunoSEQ multiplex PCR; TCRdb's table is partial and in-frame only. The sample holds around 130,000 clones, around nine tenths seen once. This record comes from a study of T cell responses to AZD1222 COVID-19 vaccine. The sample in question was peripheral blood, obtained 28 days after the second dose of the MenACWY control vaccine. This sequence joins TRBV5-6 and TRBJ1-3; no reliable D call. The source of this sequence is an adult who received the MenACWY meningococcal vaccine as a control. This CDR3 is CASSFGIGNTIYF. The CDR3 region has the DNA TGTGCCAGCAGCTTCGGTATAGGAAACACCATATATTTT.